One and the same sample provided the 2 T cell receptor beta chains below, sequenced in a study of CD8+ T cells in alopecia areata. Treatment denoted: oral pan-JAK inhibitor, 5-10 mg twice daily. Reverse transcribed after extraction, RNA yielded cDNA as the sequencing template. The protocol was immunoSEQ multiplex PCR, while the TCRdb copy is restricted to in-frame clones and leaves out a portion. The table lists 93,000 or so clones, about nine tenths of them singletons. The sample here was CD8+ T cells sorted from blood, taken between weeks 30 and 35, from a patient treated with tofacitinib. These receptors originate from a human donor with alopecia areata.

The rearrangement joins TRBV6-5 to TRBJ2-2; 8 nucleotides align to TRBD2. The V and J ends lost 4 bases and 3 bases, in that order; junction bases with no gene match: 4. CDR3 length: 15 residues. The germline CDR1 and CDR2 sequences are MNHEY and SVGAGI. The CDR3 loop reads CASSSPGRDTGELFF. The DNA of the CDR3 is TGTGCCAGCAGTTCCCCCGGGAGGGACACCGGGGAGCTGTTTTTT.

Of note for this clone: One end of the junction is discordant with germline, which a read error may explain. CDR3 coding DNA: TGCGTCCTCCAGGGGAACTATGGCTACACCTTC. Translated, it gives CVLQGNYGYTF. The rearrangement uses TRBV6-1 and TRBJ1-2, with D perhaps TRBD1 (6 bases). The CDR3 loop spans 11 amino acids. Germline lookup yields CDR1 MNHNS and CDR2 SASEGT.